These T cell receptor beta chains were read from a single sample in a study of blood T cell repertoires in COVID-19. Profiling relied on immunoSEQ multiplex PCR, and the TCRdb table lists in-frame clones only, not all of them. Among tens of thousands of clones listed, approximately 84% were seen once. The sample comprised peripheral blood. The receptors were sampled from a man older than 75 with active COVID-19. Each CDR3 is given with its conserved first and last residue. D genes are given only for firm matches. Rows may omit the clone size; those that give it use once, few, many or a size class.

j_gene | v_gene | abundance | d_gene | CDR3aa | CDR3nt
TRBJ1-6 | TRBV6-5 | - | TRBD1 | CASSPPGQGASPLHF | TGTGCCAGCAGCCCCCCGGGACAGGGGGCTTCACCCCTCCACTTT
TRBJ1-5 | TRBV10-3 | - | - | CAITPDRNQPQHF | TGTGCCATCACCCCCGACAGAAATCAGCCCCAGCATTTT
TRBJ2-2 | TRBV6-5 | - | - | CASSYSGTNTGELFF | TGTGCCAGCAGTTACTCCGGGACTAACACCGGGGAGCTGTTTTTT
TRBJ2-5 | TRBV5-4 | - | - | CASSQKSGTETQYF | TGTGCCAGCAGCCAAAAGAGCGGAACGGAGACCCAGTACTTC
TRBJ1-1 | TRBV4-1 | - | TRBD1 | CASRKDRANTEAFF | TGCGCCAGCAGAAAGGACAGGGCGAACACTGAAGCTTTCTTT
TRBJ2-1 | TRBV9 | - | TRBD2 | CASSPPGGGAQNEQFF | TGTGCCAGCAGCCCACCGGGGGGAGGGGCGCAGAATGAGCAGTTCTTC
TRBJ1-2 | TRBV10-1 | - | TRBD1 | CASSGQGGYAGYTF | TGCGCCAGCAGTGGACAGGGAGGTTACGCTGGCTACACCTTC
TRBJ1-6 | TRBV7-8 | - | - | CASSPDTVNSPLHF | TGTGCCAGCAGCCCTGACACCGTAAATTCACCCCTCCACTTT
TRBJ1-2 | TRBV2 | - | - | CASSGTATYGYTF | TGTGCCAGCAGTGGGACAGCCACTTATGGCTACACCTTC
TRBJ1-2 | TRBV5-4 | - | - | CASSPQGRLGYTF | TGTGCCAGCAGCCCCCAGGGGCGCTTAGGCTACACCTTC
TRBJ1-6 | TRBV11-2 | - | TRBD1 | CASSRGTAENSPLHF | TGTGCCAGCAGCCGGGGGACAGCTGAAAATTCACCCCTCCACTTT
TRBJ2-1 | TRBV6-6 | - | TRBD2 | CASSPSGTSGLNEQFF | TGTGCCAGCAGTCCTTCGGGGACTAGCGGATTAAATGAGCAGTTCTTC
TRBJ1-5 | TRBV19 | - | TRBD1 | CASSRGQANQPQHF | TGTGCCAGTAGTAGGGGACAGGCCAATCAGCCCCAGCATTTT
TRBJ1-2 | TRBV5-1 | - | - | CASSLAGSHGYTF | TGCGCCAGCAGCTTGGCAGGGTCCCATGGCTACACCTTC
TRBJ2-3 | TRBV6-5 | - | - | CASRDRLGRDTQYF | TGTGCCAGCAGAGATCGACTAGGGCGAGATACGCAGTATTTT
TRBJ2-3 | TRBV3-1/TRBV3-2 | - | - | CASSQEGSPSTDTQYF | TGTGCCAGCAGCCAAGAGGGCTCGCCTAGCACAGATACGCAGTATTTT
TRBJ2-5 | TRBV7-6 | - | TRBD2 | CATRRGGLQETQYF | TGTGCCACCAGGCGGGGGGGCCTACAAGAGACCCAGTACTTC
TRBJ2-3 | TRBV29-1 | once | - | CSVVGDKADTQYF | TGCAGCGTTGTAGGGGACAAGGCAGATACGCAGTATTTT
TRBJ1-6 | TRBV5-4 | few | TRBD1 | CASSPDRGDSPLHF | TGTGCCAGCAGCCCGGACAGGGGTGATTCACCCCTCCACTTT
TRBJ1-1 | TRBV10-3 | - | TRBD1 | CAISDRDRGMVNTEAFF | TGTGCCATCAGTGATAGGGACAGGGGAATGGTGAACACTGAAGCTTTCTTT
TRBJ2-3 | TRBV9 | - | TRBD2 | CASSVGTSGPTDTQYF | TGTGCCAGCAGCGTGGGAACTAGCGGACCCACAGATACGCAGTATTTT
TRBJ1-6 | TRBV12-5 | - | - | CASRDPRVRNSPLHF | TGTGCTAGTAGAGACCCCAGGGTGCGGAATTCACCCCTCCACTTT
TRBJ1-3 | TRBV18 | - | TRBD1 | CASSPGTERGNTIYF | TGTGCCAGCTCACCCGGGACAGAAAGGGGAAACACCATATATTTT